The clone carrying this T cell receptor beta chain appeared a single time. Its antigen is not identified. With 9 bases clipped from V and 3 bases from J, the junction kept 3 bases outside the gene matches. The germline gives CDR1 ENHRY, CDR2 SYGVKD. The CDR3 runs 13 residues. This specimen belongs to a study of OX40 agonist ivuxolimab in advanced cancers. Turning to the study itself: The drug used for patients, ivuxolimab, was an agonistic anti-OX40 (CD134) antibody. At 0.01 to 10 mg/kg, ivuxolimab was administered intravenously to patients every 2 weeks. The group had a mean age of about 60 years, ranged from roughly 20 to 80, and was less than 85% male.

The table came from immunoSEQ multiplex PCR; TCRdb's copy has only in-frame clones and leaves some out. The sample shows more than 95,000 clones, 92% of them seen only once. The study, taken as a whole, reports: The authors did not determine the antigen specificity of the expanded peripheral T cells.

The starting material was CD4+ or CD8+ T cells sorted from blood, obtained in a trial of the OX40 agonist ivuxolimab. The origin of this receptor is an adult with an advanced solid tumor such as melanoma, head and neck, liver or kidney cancer. The chain uses TRBV10-3 and TRBJ2-3, with 10 bases fitting TRBD2. For the CDR3, the DNA is TGTGCCATTGGAGCGGGAGGGACAGATACGCAGTATTTT. This gives the protein CAIGAGGTDTQYF.